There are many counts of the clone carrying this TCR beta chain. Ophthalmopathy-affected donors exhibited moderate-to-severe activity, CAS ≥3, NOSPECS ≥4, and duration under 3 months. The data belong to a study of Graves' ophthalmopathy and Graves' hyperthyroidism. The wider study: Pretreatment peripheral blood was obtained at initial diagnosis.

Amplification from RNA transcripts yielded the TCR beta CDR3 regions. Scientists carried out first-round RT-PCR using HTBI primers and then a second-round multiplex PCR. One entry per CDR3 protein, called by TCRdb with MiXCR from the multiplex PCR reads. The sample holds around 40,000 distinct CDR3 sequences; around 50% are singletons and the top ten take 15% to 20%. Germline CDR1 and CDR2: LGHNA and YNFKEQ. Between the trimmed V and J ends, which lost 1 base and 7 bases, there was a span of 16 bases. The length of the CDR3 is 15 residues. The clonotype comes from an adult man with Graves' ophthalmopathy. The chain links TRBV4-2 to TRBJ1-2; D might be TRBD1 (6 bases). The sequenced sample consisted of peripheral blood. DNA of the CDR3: TGTGCCAGCAGCCAAGCGAACAGGGAATACTCTGGCTACACCTTC. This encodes CASSQANREYSGYTF.